This TCR beta chain was sequenced for a study of patients and donors after allogeneic stem cell transplantation. This clonotype was seen only a few times. Germline is not matched at one junction end, which may reflect a read error. The CDR3 runs 17 residues. Germline V gives CDR1 LNHDA, CDR2 SQIVND (reference sequence). One entry per CDR3 protein results from TCRdb running MiXCR on the RT-PCR reads. The repertoire includes hundreds of thousands of distinct CDR3 sequences, approximately 16% of them detected once, and around 7.2% sits in the top ten. V usage is TRBV19 and J usage is TRBJ2-1; the match to TRBD2 covers 11 bases. The sequence derives from a human donor who was either an allogeneic HSCT recipient or a stem cell or donor lymphocyte infusion donor (not recorded which). It is not recorded whose cells these are; they may come from a transplant donor. Source material: blood, either unsorted or a sorted T cell fraction (not recorded which). The CDR3 sequence is CASSNRLAGRSYNEKFF. In DNA, the CDR3 is TGTGCCAGTAGTAACAGACTAGCGGGGCGATCCTACAATGAGAAGTTCTTC.